The next 28 T cell receptor beta chains were all read from a single sample in a study of CD8+CD57+ T cells in acquired aplastic anemia. All sequencing subjects had displayed CD8+CD57+ cell expansion on flow cytometry. Template material for TCR beta VDJ and CDR3 profiling consisted of genomic DNA. TCRdb re-called the reads with MiXCR, one entry per CDR3 protein. The table includes about 120,000 distinct CDR3 sequences, 45% to 60% detected once. Source material: sorted CD4+, CD8+, or CD8+CD57+ T cells (not recorded which) from PBMCs. The origin of the receptors is a human donor with aplastic anemia.

The rearrangement joins TRBV19 to TRBJ1-5, with D hard to call. With 5 bases removed from V and 0 bases from J, the gap between germline ends came to 11 bases. The CDR3 is 15 amino acids. The germline V gene encodes CDR1 LNHDA and CDR2 SQIVND (reference sequence). The CDR3 reads CASSATDYSNQPQHF. The CDR3 nucleotides are TGTGCCAGTAGTGCAACAGATTATAGCAATCAGCCCCAGCATTTT.

This clonotype was picked up many times. The chain links TRBV12-3 or TRBV12-4 to TRBJ1-2; TRBD1 matches 10 bases. The length of the CDR3 is 13 residues. J lost 8 bases, V lost 4 bases, and 4 bases had no gene match. CDR3 region: CASSSGQGRGYTF. The CDR3 nucleotides are TGTGCCAGCAGTTCGGGACAGGGGAGGGGCTACACCTTC.

This chain joins TRBV2 and TRBJ1-1; the D gene is possibly TRBD1 (5 bases). Germline V CDR1 and CDR2: SNHLY, FYNNEI. The CDR3 loop spans 13 amino acids. Trimming removed 1 base from V and 4 bases from J, with 7 bases in between. The CDR3 DNA is TGTGCCAGCAGTGAAGGGACATCCACTGAAGCTTTCTTT. Its translation is CASSEGTSTEAFF.

V usage is TRBV24-1 and J usage is TRBJ2-7, with D possibly being TRBD2 (6 bases). CDR1 KGHDR and CDR2 SFDVKD come from the germline V gene. This CDR3 is built from 12 residues. The ends were cut back, 8 bases at V and 3 bases at J, with 10 bases in the middle. CDR3 protein: CATMDGSYEQYF. DNA of the CDR3: TGTGCCACCATGGACGGGAGCTACGAGCAGTACTTC.

Ten or more counts support this clonotype. CDR3 DNA sequence: TGCGCCAGCAGCTCCGTCTACAGGGGGCTGTCGGACGAGCAGTACTTC. Its translation is CASSSVYRGLSDEQYF. The V gene is TRBV5-1, the J gene TRBJ2-7, with 9 bases lining up with TRBD1. The V gene end was trimmed by 3 bases and the J gene end by 5 bases; junction bases not matched to a gene: 12. The CDR3 consists of 16 residues. The germline V gene encodes CDR1 SGHRS and CDR2 YFSETQ.

The V gene is TRBV10-3, the J gene TRBJ2-7, with TRBD2 matching over 7 bases. This CDR3 comprises 13 residues. Germline assignment: CDR1 ENHRY and CDR2 SYGVKD. Germline trimming cut 7 bases from V and 0 bases from J; bases unmatched to any gene: 3. The CDR3 sequence is CAITSGLSYEQYF. The CDR3 DNA reads as TGTGCCATCACTAGCGGACTCTCCTACGAGCAGTACTTC.

V and J are TRBV12-5 and TRBJ2-5; D is undetermined. This CDR3 has 11 residues. The germline V and J ends were trimmed by 5 bases and 2 bases, with 3 bases remaining between them. The germline gives CDR1 LGHNT, CDR2 FRNRAP. The CDR3 reads CASGTQETQYF. The CDR3, as DNA: TGTGCTAGTGGTACACAAGAGACCCAGTACTTC. The complete variable domain, with remaining parts taken from reference TRBV12-5 and TRBJ2-5, reads DARVTQTPRHKVTEMGQEVTMRCQPILGHNTVFWYRQTMMQGLELLAYFRNRAPLDDSGMPKDRFSAEMPDATLATLKIQPSEPRDSAVYFCASGTQETQYFGPGTRLLVL.

V usage is TRBV20-1 and J usage is TRBJ2-7; the match to TRBD1 covers 9 bases. Looked up from germline, CDR1 is DFQATT and CDR2 is SNEGSKA (reference sequence). V shed 6 bases and J 3 bases; nucleotides not matched to a gene: 3. The length of the CDR3 is 12 residues. As DNA, the CDR3 is TGCAGTGCAGGGACAGGGAGCTACGAGCAGTACTTC. Residues: CSAGTGSYEQYF.

The rearrangement uses TRBV7-9 and TRBJ2-7; a weak D match, TRBD2 (6 bases). This CDR3 is 14 amino acids long. The V end was cut by 1 base, the J end by 6 bases, with 13 bases between. Germline CDR1 and CDR2: SEHNR and FQNEAQ (reference sequence). CDR3: CASSLVSGSGEQYF. CDR3 coding DNA: TGTGCCAGCAGCTTAGTTAGCGGCTCCGGCGAGCAGTACTTC.

The J gene is TRBJ2-1, the V gene TRBV5-1; TRBD1 agrees at 11 bases. Germline V CDR1 and CDR2: SGHRS, YFSETQ. The CDR3 has 16 amino acids. V lost 4 bases, J lost 2 bases, and 5 bases stayed unmatched. CDR3 DNA: TGCGCCAGCAGCCCTGGGACAGGGGGACCCTACAATGAGCAGTTCTTC. Translating it yields CASSPGTGGPYNEQFF. Drawing the rest from reference TRBV5-1 and TRBJ2-1, the complete variable domain is KAGVTQTPRYLIKTRGQQVTLSCSPISGHRSVSWYQQTPGQGLQFLFEYFSETQRNKGNFPGRFSGRQFSNSRSEMNVSTLELGDSALYLCASSPGTGGPYNEQFFGPGTRLTVL.

The CDR3 reads CSARDVTGDYNEQFF. In nucleotides, the CDR3 is TGCAGTGCTAGAGATGTGACAGGGGACTACAATGAGCAGTTCTTC. The gene calls are TRBV20-1 and TRBJ2-1, with 8 bases aligning to TRBD1. The V gene end was trimmed by 0 bases and the J gene end by 3 bases; junction bases not matched to a gene: 4. This CDR3 has 15 residues. Germline V gene lookup returns CDR1 DFQATT and CDR2 SNEGSKA (reference sequence).

The chain combines TRBV15 with TRBJ2-1, with TRBD1 matching 8 bases. CDR1 LNHNV and CDR2 YYDKDF come from the germline V gene (reference sequence). The CDR3 is made up of 17 amino acids. The V gene end was trimmed by 1 base and the J gene end by 3 bases; junction bases not matched to a gene: 8. DNA of the CDR3: TGTGCCACCAGCAGAGTTGAGGACAGGGAGATCTACAATGAGCAGTTCTTC. Translated, it gives CATSRVEDREIYNEQFF.

This chain uses TRBV2 with TRBJ2-7; TRBD2 matches at 16 bases. Germline V gene lookup returns CDR1 SNHLY and CDR2 FYNNEI. J was trimmed by 0 bases and V by 9 bases; bases with no gene match: 14. The CDR3 has 19 residues. The CDR3 loop is CASSRTPGLAGGPSYEQYF. In DNA, the CDR3 is TGTGCCAGTTCCCGGACCCCGGGACTAGCGGGGGGGCCCTCCTACGAGCAGTACTTC.

This chain connects TRBV29-1 to TRBJ2-2; D possibly corresponds to TRBD2 (6 bases). V was trimmed by 7 bases and J by 4 bases, leaving 16 bases between them. Germline CDR1 is SQVTM and CDR2 is ANQGSEA. The CDR3 loop spans 14 amino acids. The CDR3 reads CSGGGVWGTGELFF. CDR3 DNA sequence: TGCAGCGGTGGAGGGGTTTGGGGCACCGGGGAGCTGTTTTTT.

The chain has TRBV5-1 and TRBJ1-2, with 8 bases aligning to TRBD1. The CDR3 sequence is 13 residues long. Germline CDR1 SGHRS, CDR2 YFSETQ. V lost 3 bases and J lost 4; bases outside the gene matches: 2. For the CDR3, the DNA is TGCGCCAGCAGCTACGGGACAGGCTATGGCTACACCTTC. Protein product: CASSYGTGYGYTF.

This clonotype was found many times. As DNA, the CDR3 is TGTGCCAGCAGCGCTAGCGGGAGGGGGGCAGATACGCAGTATTTT. This encodes CASSASGRGADTQYF. The chain carries TRBV9 and TRBJ2-3, with TRBD2 matching 12 bases. V lost 3 bases, J lost 4 bases, and 3 bases stayed unmatched. The length of the CDR3 is 15 residues. Germline CDR1 is SGDLS and CDR2 is YYNGEE.

This chain connects TRBV15 to TRBJ1-5; 7 bases fit TRBD1. In germline, CDR1 is LNHNV, CDR2 YYDKDF (reference sequence). This CDR3 is built from 16 residues. Germline trimming cut 4 bases from V and 0 bases from J; bases unmatched to any gene: 6. CDR3 DNA: TGTGCCACCAGCAAAGGACAGGCATATAGCAATCAGCCCCAGCATTTT. Its translation: CATSKGQAYSNQPQHF.

This clonotype was counted many times. V and J are TRBV25-1 and TRBJ1-3; TRBD1 aligns across 7 bases. Germline loops: CDR1 MGHDK, CDR2 SYGVNS. Trimming cost V 1 base and J 3 bases; bases outside gene matches: 15. The CDR3 runs to 19 residues. The CDR3 DNA follows: TGTGCCAGCAGTGAATGGGTAGAATGGGACAGCCGTTTTGGAAACACCATATATTTT. It translates to CASSEWVEWDSRFGNTIYF.

The gene calls are TRBV27 and TRBJ1-1, with 8 nucleotides matching TRBD1. J gave up 3 bases and V 3 bases, and 3 bases lay outside the gene matches. The CDR3 spans 14 residues. CDR1 is MNHEY and CDR2 is SMNVEV in the germline V gene (reference sequence). The CDR3 region has the DNA TGTGCCAGCAGTTTTGAGGACAGGGACACTGAAGCTTTCTTT. Translating it yields CASSFEDRDTEAFF.

The rearrangement joins TRBV24-1 to TRBJ2-3; 11 bases fit TRBD2. The ends lost 4 bases at V and 3 bases at J; junction bases unmatched: 5. CDR1 is KGHDR, CDR2 SFDVKD, per germline. This CDR3 has 16 amino acids. The CDR3 coding sequence is TGTGCCACCAGTGACCCATCTAGCGGGGGGACAGATACGCAGTATTTT. Encoded protein: CATSDPSSGGTDTQYF.

The chain couples TRBV20-1 to TRBJ2-1; 10 nucleotides line up with TRBD2. The CDR3 extends over 17 amino acids. V lost 6 bases, J lost 0 bases, and 11 bases stayed unmatched. Per germline, CDR1 DFQATT and CDR2 SNEGSKA (reference sequence). This chain's CDR3 is CSAPTSGSPSSYNEQFF. In DNA form, the CDR3 reads TGCAGTGCACCGACTAGCGGGTCGCCTAGCTCCTACAATGAGCAGTTCTTC.

This clonotype was seen only a few times. The gene calls are TRBV7-6 and TRBJ2-7, with 9 bases lining up with TRBD2. The CDR3 loop spans 15 amino acids. V trimming: 3 bases; J trimming: 2 bases; junction bases outside the gene matches: 5. Per germline, CDR1 SGHVS and CDR2 FNYEAQ. CDR3 bases: TGTGCCAGCAGCTTGGGGGCGGGAGGGGCCTACGAGCAGTACTTC. The encoded protein is CASSLGAGGAYEQYF.

Turning to this clonotype: The junction departs from germline at one end; a sequencing error may be responsible. V and J are TRBV29-1 and TRBJ2-7; tentative D call: TRBD2 (6 bases). From germline, CDR1 is SQVTM and CDR2 ANQGSEA. This CDR3 is built from 11 residues. CDR3 nucleotide sequence: TGCAGCGTTGAAGATCGGGGGTCGTACCACTTC. Translation gives CSVEDRGSYHF.

The chain carries TRBV5-6 and TRBJ2-1; possibly TRBD2 for D (5 bases). Germline V CDR1 and CDR2: SGHDT, YYEEEE. V lost 2 bases to trimming and J lost 4 bases, with 13 bases between them. The CDR3 is made up of 15 amino acids. CDR3 loop: CASSFGAEPYNEQFF. The CDR3 DNA reads TGTGCCAGCAGCTTTGGAGCGGAGCCGTACAATGAGCAGTTCTTC.

V usage is TRBV11-1 and J usage is TRBJ2-7; TRBD2 matches at 14 bases. The CDR3 runs to 17 residues. Per germline, CDR1 SGHAT and CDR2 FQDESV (reference sequence). V lost 1 base and J lost 1; bases outside the gene matches: 3. This chain's CDR3 is CASSLGTSGGQSYEQYF. CDR3 nucleotide sequence: TGTGCCAGCAGCTTAGGGACTAGCGGGGGGCAGTCCTACGAGCAGTACTTC.

The chain recombines TRBV7-3 with TRBJ2-3; D is ambiguous. From germline, CDR1 is SGHTA and CDR2 FQGTGA. V lost 5 bases and J lost 6, with 9 bases in between. The CDR3 is made up of 12 amino acids. CDR3: CASSGVGDTQYF. The CDR3, as DNA: TGTGCCAGCAGCGGGGTTGGGGATACGCAGTATTTT.

The rearrangement links TRBV19 to TRBJ1-1; D not resolved. CDR3 length: 12 residues. V gave up 4 bases and J gave up 5 bases, with 8 bases separating them. The germline V gene encodes CDR1 LNHDA and CDR2 SQIVND (reference sequence). The CDR3 DNA reads as TGTGCCAGTAGTAGATTGGAGACTGAAGCTTTCTTT. Its protein product is CASSRLETEAFF.

This clonotype was detected only a few times. This chain joins TRBV28 and TRBJ1-1; 10 bases map to TRBD1. Looked up from germline, CDR1 is MDHEN and CDR2 is SYDVKM. This CDR3 has 14 residues. V was pared by 4 bases and J by 4 bases, with 3 bases of the junction left unmatched. The CDR3 sequence is CASSWGQGFTEAFF. In DNA, the CDR3 is TGTGCCAGCAGTTGGGGACAGGGGTTCACTGAAGCTTTCTTT. The complete variable domain, with remaining parts taken from reference TRBV28 and TRBJ1-1, reads DVKVTQSSRYLVKRTGEKVFLECVQDMDHENMFWYRQDPGLGLRLIYFSYDVKMKEKGDIPEGYSVSREKKERFSLILESASTNQTSMYLCASSWGQGFTEAFFGQGTRLTVV.